Below are 30 T cell receptor beta chains sequenced from a single sample in a study of cytotoxic CD8 clonotypes in ibrutinib-treated CLL. The method was immunoSEQ multiplex PCR; TCRdb's version includes in-frame clones alone and lacks a portion of them. The sample contains 120,000 to 150,000 clones, around 90% of which appear only once. The material was PBMCs, obtained after 12 months of ibrutinib treatment. The receptors originated from a human donor with chronic lymphocytic leukemia.

V is TRBV19 and J is TRBJ2-6, with D tentatively TRBD2 (6 bases). Germline values: CDR1 LNHDA, CDR2 SQIVND (reference sequence). Trimming removed 1 base at V and 12 bases at J, with 13 bases between. This CDR3 has 14 residues. The CDR3 region is CASSIASGGSVLTF. The DNA for the CDR3 is TGTGCCAGTAGTATAGCGTCTGGGGGGTCCGTCCTGACTTTC. The full variable domain, its missing parts supplied by reference TRBV19 and TRBJ2-6, is DGGITQSPKYLFRKEGQNVTLSCEQNLNHDAMYWYRQDPGQGLRLIYYSQIVNDFQKGDIAEGYSVSREKKESFPLTVTSAQKNPTAFYLCASSIASGGSVLTFGAGSRLTVL.

In its sample, this clone was seen a few times. The genes are TRBV5-4 and TRBJ2-2, with D hard to call. Trimming pared 0 bases from V and 1 base from J, leaving 4 bases between. CDR1 is SGHNT and CDR2 is YYREEE in the germline V gene (reference sequence). There are 14 residues in the CDR3. The CDR3 nucleotides are TGTGCCAGCAGCTTGGGAGAGAACACCGGGGAGCTGTTTTTT. This gives the protein CASSLGENTGELFF.

Of note for this clone: The sample has other DNA sequences that encode this CDR3 too. This chain links TRBV19 with TRBJ2-5; TRBD2 matches 11 bases. V shed 3 bases and J 4 bases; nucleotides not matched to a gene: 1. The CDR3 extends over 14 amino acids. Germline CDR1 and CDR2: LNHDA and SQIVND (reference sequence). DNA for the CDR3: TGTGCCAGTAGTATCGGACTAGCGGGAGAGACCCAGTACTTC. Protein sequence: CASSIGLAGETQYF.

This rearrangement joins TRBV15 to TRBJ2-5; D not certain. Between the trimmed V and J ends, which lost 0 bases and 5 bases, there was a span of 10 bases. The CDR3 sequence is 14 residues long. From germline, CDR1 is LNHNV and CDR2 YYDKDF (reference sequence). The CDR3 loop is CATSRDMRLETQYF. The CDR3, as DNA: TGTGCCACCAGCAGAGATATGAGGTTGGAGACCCAGTACTTC.

The rearrangement uses TRBV9 and TRBJ2-7; D gene unclear. Germline values: CDR1 SGDLS, CDR2 YYNGEE. This CDR3 has 13 amino acids. The germline V and J ends were trimmed by 0 bases and 5 bases, with 9 bases remaining between them. CDR3 bases: TGTGCCAGCAGCGTAGCTTTTTTCGACGAGCAGTACTTC. This sequence encodes CASSVAFFDEQYF.

The rearrangement links TRBV9 to TRBJ2-7, with TRBD2 matching 11 bases. This CDR3 has 17 amino acids. The V gene's germline CDR1 is SGDLS and CDR2 YYNGEE. J gave up 5 bases and V 0 bases, and 10 bases lay outside the gene matches. Written as DNA, the CDR3 is TGTGCCAGCAGCGTAGGACTAGCGGGATCTCTTTTGGACGAGCAGTACTTC. Translation gives CASSVGLAGSLLDEQYF. The full variable domain, in which reference TRBV9 and TRBJ2-7 provide the parts outside the CDR3, is DSGVTQTPKHLITATGQRVTLRCSPRSGDLSVYWYQQSLDQGLQFLIQYYNGEERAKGNILERFSAQQFPDLHSELNLSSLELGDSALYFCASSVGLAGSLLDEQYFGPGTRLTVT.

The V call is TRBV11-3, the J call TRBJ2-1, with a tentative D call TRBD2 (6 bases). CDR1 SGHNT and CDR2 YENEEA come from the germline V gene. The CDR3 sequence is 14 residues long. Trimming stripped 4 bases from V and 7 bases from J, with 14 bases between. The CDR3 bases are TGTGCCAGCAGCTCCCCGACTAGTTGGAATGAGCAGTTCTTC. As protein: CASSSPTSWNEQFF.

The chain carries TRBV6-1 and TRBJ2-1; D assignment may be TRBD1 or TRBD2 (5 bases each). V was trimmed by 11 bases and J by 6 bases, leaving 20 bases between them. The CDR3 has 14 amino acids. The germline gives CDR1 MNHNS, CDR2 SASEGT. The CDR3 loop reads CAGTTGLKSNEQFF. Here the CDR3 DNA reads TGTGCCGGGACGACTGGACTTAAGAGCAATGAGCAGTTCTTC.

Points on this clone: Other DNA sequences in this sample translate to the same CDR3. The chain recombines TRBV6-5 with TRBJ1-1; TRBD1 might be the D (5 bases). With 0 bases removed from V and 5 bases from J, the gap between germline ends came to 7 bases. The CDR3 totals 13 residues. Per the germline V gene, CDR1 is MNHEY and CDR2 is SVGAGI. The CDR3 region is CASSYSRGTEAFF. In nucleotides, the CDR3 is TGTGCCAGCAGTTACTCCCGGGGGACTGAAGCTTTCTTT.

This sequence joins TRBV25-1 and TRBJ1-1, with 10 bases lining up with TRBD1. After removal of 6 bases from V and 6 bases from J, the junction contained 7 bases not matched to a gene. CDR1 and CDR2 from the germline V gene are MGHDK and SYGVNS. There are 14 residues in the CDR3. CDR3 sequence: CASSPGQGIPEAFF. The CDR3 DNA follows: TGTGCCAGCAGCCCGGGACAGGGGATCCCTGAAGCTTTCTTT. Full variable domain (rest looked up from reference TRBV25-1 and TRBJ1-1): EADIYQTPRYLVIGTGKKITLECSQTMGHDKMYWYQQDPGMELHLIHYSYGVNSTEKGDLSSESTVSRIRTEHFPLTLESARPSHTSQYLCASSPGQGIPEAFFGQGTRLTVV.

The rearrangement joins TRBV18 to TRBJ1-2, with D possibly being TRBD1 (6 bases). The CDR3 sequence is 15 residues long. V lost 0 bases and J lost 4, with 12 bases in between. Germline assignment: CDR1 KGHSH and CDR2 LQKENI. The CDR3 nucleotides are TGTGCCAGCTCACCACCGGACCGGGGGGCCTATGGCTACACCTTC. It specifies CASSPPDRGAYGYTF.

The chain joins TRBV28 to TRBJ1-4; D might be TRBD1 (5 bases). The CDR3 covers 14 residues. The V and J ends lost 2 bases and 8 bases respectively, with 12 bases between them. Germline CDR1 and CDR2: MDHEN and SYDVKM. CDR3: CASSLVGLGEKLFF. The CDR3 DNA sequence: TGTGCCAGCAGTTTAGTGGGGCTAGGGGAAAAACTGTTTTTT.

The CDR3 nucleotides are TGCGCCAGCAGCTTGGGGACGGGGGATGTCAGCACAGATACGCAGTATTTT. It codes for CASSLGTGDVSTDTQYF. The chain has TRBV5-1 and TRBJ2-3, with D maybe TRBD2 (6 bases). The V gene's germline CDR1 is SGHRS and CDR2 YFSETQ. CDR3 size: 17 residues. V was trimmed by 0 bases and J by 0 bases, leaving 14 bases between them.

V is TRBV27 and J is TRBJ2-1, with D unclear. Germline V gene data show CDR1 as MNHEY and CDR2 as SMNVEV (reference sequence). This CDR3 is built from 14 residues. V was trimmed by 0 bases and J by 5 bases, leaving 8 bases between them. In DNA form, the CDR3 reads TGTGCCAGCAGTTTATCGGCCATCCACAATGAGCAGTTCTTC. It specifies CASSLSAIHNEQFF.

The genes are TRBV14 and TRBJ2-5; 12 nucleotides match TRBD2. Germline V CDR1 and CDR2: SGHDN, FVKESK. V dropped 1 base and J dropped 5; count of bases not matched to a gene: 2. The CDR3 runs to 15 residues. CDR3 sequence: CASSQGLAGAETQYF. The CDR3 DNA reads TGTGCCAGCAGCCAAGGACTAGCGGGAGCTGAGACCCAGTACTTC.

The rearrangement joins TRBV2 to TRBJ2-5, with D maybe TRBD2 (6 bases). Germline assignment: CDR1 SNHLY and CDR2 FYNNEI. The CDR3 runs to 14 residues. Trimming cost V 2 bases and J 0 bases, with 7 bases left between them. CDR3 sequence: CASSEQRDQETQYF. The CDR3 coding sequence is TGTGCCAGCAGTGAACAGCGGGACCAAGAGACCCAGTACTTC.

This clone was counted only a few times. This rearrangement joins TRBV2 to TRBJ1-5, with TRBD1 identical over 9 bases. This CDR3 contains 15 residues. CDR1 SNHLY and CDR2 FYNNEI come from the germline V gene. The trim removed 6 bases at V and 3 bases at J, leaving 6 bases unmatched. The CDR3 spells CASSLQGANNQPQHF. DNA of the CDR3: TGTGCCAGCAGCCTACAGGGGGCGAACAATCAGCCCCAGCATTTT.

The chain couples TRBV10-3 to TRBJ2-7, with TRBD2 identical over 8 bases. Trimming removed 5 bases from V and 6 bases from J; junction bases left unmatched: 9. This CDR3 contains 14 residues. Germline V lookup: CDR1 ENHRY, CDR2 SYGVKD. CDR3 nucleotide sequence: TGTGCCATCAGTTCGGGGACTAGTAACGTCGAGCAGTACTTC. Amino acid sequence: CAISSGTSNVEQYF.

This clone showed up just once. CDR3 region: CASSYRSGTGSGNTIYF. The CDR3 DNA reads as TGTGCCAGCAGCTATAGATCCGGGACGGGCTCTGGAAACACCATATATTTT. The chain carries TRBV9 and TRBJ1-3; a weak D match, TRBD1 (5 bases). The CDR3 runs to 17 residues. The ends were cut back, 4 bases at V and 0 bases at J, with 17 bases in the middle. CDR1 and CDR2 (germline): SGDLS, YYNGEE.

In this sample, this clone turned up once. The gene calls are TRBV11-3 and TRBJ2-7, with 9 bases lining up with TRBD2. This CDR3 spans 14 amino acids. V shed 4 bases and J 2 bases; nucleotides not matched to a gene: 3. Germline V gene lookup returns CDR1 SGHNT and CDR2 YENEEA. The CDR3 sequence: CASSYLAGPYEQYF. CDR3 DNA sequence: TGTGCCAGCAGCTATCTAGCGGGACCCTACGAGCAGTACTTC.

The rearrangement joins TRBV5-1 to TRBJ1-2; D might be TRBD1 (5 bases). CDR1 SGHRS and CDR2 YFSETQ come from the germline V gene. Trimming stripped 1 base from V and 1 base from J, with 14 bases between. The CDR3 extends over 16 amino acids. CDR3 sequence (DNA): TGCGCCAGCAGCTTGATGGGGGTCAGCATTAACTATGGCTACACCTTC. It is translated as CASSLMGVSINYGYTF. The full variable domain, in which reference TRBV5-1 and TRBJ1-2 provide the parts outside the CDR3, is KAGVTQTPRYLIKTRGQQVTLSCSPISGHRSVSWYQQTPGQGLQFLFEYFSETQRNKGNFPGRFSGRQFSNSRSEMNVSTLELGDSALYLCASSLMGVSINYGYTFGSGTRLTVV.

The chain recombines TRBV19 with TRBJ2-3, with 11 bases identical to TRBD2. With V trimmed by 7 bases and J by 2 bases, 11 bases remained unmatched. This CDR3 has 17 residues. In germline, CDR1 is LNHDA, CDR2 SQIVND (reference sequence). The CDR3 nucleotides are TGTGCCAGTAAGCGTACCGGGACTAGCGGATACACAGATACGCAGTATTTT. Residues: CASKRTGTSGYTDTQYF.

The V call is TRBV6-5, the J call TRBJ2-2; D remains ambiguous. The CDR3 covers 14 residues. V shed 2 bases and J shed 9 bases, with 13 bases lying between them. Germline V gene sequence: CDR1 MNHEY, CDR2 SVGAGI. In nucleotides, the CDR3 is TGTGCCAGCAGTTACCTGCCTAGTGAGTGGGAGCTGTTTTTT. Translated, it gives CASSYLPSEWELFF.

The chain carries TRBV27 and TRBJ1-5; no definite D call. The CDR3 has 14 amino acids. V gave up 7 bases and J gave up 5 bases, with 15 bases separating them. Germline CDR1 reads MNHEY; CDR2 reads SMNVEV (reference sequence). The CDR3 region is CASKIGGPDQPQHF. For the CDR3, the DNA is TGTGCCAGCAAGATCGGAGGACCGGATCAGCCCCAGCATTTT.

The V and J genes are TRBV9 and TRBJ2-3, with 9 bases aligning to TRBD2. Germline CDR1 and CDR2: SGDLS and YYNGEE. The V and J ends lost 0 bases and 4 bases, in that order; junction bases with no gene match: 3. The length of the CDR3 is 15 residues. CDR3 sequence reads: CASSVGTSEADTQYF. The CDR3 DNA reads as TGTGCCAGCAGCGTAGGGACTAGCGAGGCAGATACGCAGTATTTT.

V gene TRBV6-6 combines with J gene TRBJ1-5; D remains ambiguous. Germline lookup yields CDR1 MNHNY and CDR2 SVGAGI (reference sequence). The CDR3 consists of 13 residues. V was clipped by 0 bases and J by 4 bases, with 4 bases between them. This CDR3 reads CASSYSENQPQHF. The DNA for the CDR3 is TGTGCCAGCAGTTACTCGGAGAATCAGCCCCAGCATTTT.

Of note for this clone: At the DNA level, this CDR3 is encoded by other sequences in the same sample as well. The V gene is TRBV6-5, the J gene TRBJ2-7; tentatively, D is TRBD2 (5 bases). The germline V gene encodes CDR1 MNHEY and CDR2 SVGAGI. The length of the CDR3 is 13 residues. The V end lost 3 bases, the J end lost 1 base, and 7 bases lay between the germline ends. CDR3 nucleotide sequence: TGTGCCAGCAGTTATGGCGGGTCCTACGAGCAGTACTTC. Translating gives CASSYGGSYEQYF.

This chain joins TRBV13 and TRBJ2-1; 13 bases match TRBD2. From germline, CDR1 is PRHDT and CDR2 FYEKMQ (reference sequence). The CDR3 consists of 15 residues. Germline trimming cut 6 bases from V and 4 bases from J; bases unmatched to any gene: 3. The CDR3 coding sequence is TGTGCCAGCAGGACTAGCGGGAGGTCATACAATGAGCAGTTCTTC. Translated, it gives CASRTSGRSYNEQFF. The full variable domain, its missing parts supplied by reference TRBV13 and TRBJ2-1, is AAGVIQSPRHLIKEKRETATLKCYPIPRHDTVYWYQQGPGQDPQFLISFYEKMQSDKGSIPDRFSAQQFSDYHSELNMSSLELGDSALYFCASRTSGRSYNEQFFGPGTRLTVL.

The chain recombines TRBV10-3 with TRBJ2-7; 9 bases fit TRBD2. Germline V gene lookup returns CDR1 ENHRY and CDR2 SYGVKD. Trimming removed 6 bases from V and 1 base from J; junction bases left unmatched: 13. CDR3 length equals 17 residues. The CDR3: CAIRRQTPTSGSYEQYF. The CDR3 bases are TGTGCCATCAGGCGTCAAACCCCTACTAGCGGGTCCTACGAGCAGTACTTC.

The chain couples TRBV7-2 to TRBJ1-2; possible D gene TRBD1, 5 bases. The germline V gene encodes CDR1 SGHTA and CDR2 FQGNSA. This CDR3 spans 15 amino acids. Trimming removed 3 bases at V and 5 bases at J, with 16 bases between. CDR3 amino acids: CASSLGTQEGYGYTF. DNA of the CDR3: TGTGCCAGCAGCTTGGGGACCCAGGAGGGTTATGGCTACACCTTC.